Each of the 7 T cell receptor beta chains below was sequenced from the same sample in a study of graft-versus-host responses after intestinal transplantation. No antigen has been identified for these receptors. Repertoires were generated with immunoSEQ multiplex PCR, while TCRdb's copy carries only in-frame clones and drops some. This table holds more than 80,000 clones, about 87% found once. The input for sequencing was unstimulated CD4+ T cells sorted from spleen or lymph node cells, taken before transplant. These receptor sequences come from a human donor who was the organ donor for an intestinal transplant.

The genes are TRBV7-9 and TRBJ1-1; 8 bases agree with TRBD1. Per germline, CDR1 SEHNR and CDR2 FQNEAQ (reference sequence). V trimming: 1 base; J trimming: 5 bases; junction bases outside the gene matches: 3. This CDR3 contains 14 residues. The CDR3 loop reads CASSLGQGWTEAFF. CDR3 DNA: TGTGCCAGCAGCTTAGGACAGGGGTGGACTGAAGCTTTCTTT.

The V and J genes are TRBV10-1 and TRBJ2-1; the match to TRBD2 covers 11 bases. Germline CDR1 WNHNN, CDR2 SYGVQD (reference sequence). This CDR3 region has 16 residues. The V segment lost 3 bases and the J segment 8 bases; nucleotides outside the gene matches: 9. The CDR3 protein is CASSEPGTSGRHEQFF. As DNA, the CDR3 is TGCGCCAGCAGTGAACCCGGGACTAGCGGTAGACATGAGCAGTTCTTC.

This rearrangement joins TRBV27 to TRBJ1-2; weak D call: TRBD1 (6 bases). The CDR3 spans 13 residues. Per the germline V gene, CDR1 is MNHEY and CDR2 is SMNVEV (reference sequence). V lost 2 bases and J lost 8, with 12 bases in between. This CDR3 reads CASSLRRQGGYTF. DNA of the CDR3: TGTGCCAGCAGTTTAAGGCGGCAGGGGGGCTACACCTTC.

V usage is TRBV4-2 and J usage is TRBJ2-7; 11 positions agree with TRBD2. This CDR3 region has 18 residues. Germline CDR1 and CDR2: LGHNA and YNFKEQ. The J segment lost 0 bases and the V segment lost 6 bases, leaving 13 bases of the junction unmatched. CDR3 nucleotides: TGTGCCAGCAGTCGATTCAGCCTAGCGGGAGGCCTCTCCTACGAGCAGTACTTC. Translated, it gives CASSRFSLAGGLSYEQYF.

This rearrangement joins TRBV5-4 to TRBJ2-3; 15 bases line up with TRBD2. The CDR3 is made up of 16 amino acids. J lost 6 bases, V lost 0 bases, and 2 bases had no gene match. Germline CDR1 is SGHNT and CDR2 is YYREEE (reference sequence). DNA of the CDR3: TGTGCCAGCAGCTTGGTGGGGACTAGCGGGAGGGATACGCAGTATTTT. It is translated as CASSLVGTSGRDTQYF. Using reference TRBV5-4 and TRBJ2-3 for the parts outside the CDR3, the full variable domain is ETGVTQSPTHLIKTRGQQVTLRCSSQSGHNTVSWYQQALGQGPQFIFQYYREEENGRGNFPPRFSGLQFPNYSSELNVNALELDDSALYLCASSLVGTSGRDTQYFGPGTRLTVL.

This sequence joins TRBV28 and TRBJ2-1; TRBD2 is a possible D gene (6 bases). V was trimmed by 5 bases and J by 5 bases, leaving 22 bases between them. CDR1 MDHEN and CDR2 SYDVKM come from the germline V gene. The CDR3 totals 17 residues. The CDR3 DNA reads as TGTGCCAGCAGTGCCCCCGGGAGATGGTCAACCGACAATGAGCAGTTCTTC. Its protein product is CASSAPGRWSTDNEQFF. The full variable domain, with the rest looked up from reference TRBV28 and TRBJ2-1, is DVKVTQSSRYLVKRTGEKVFLECVQDMDHENMFWYRQDPGLGLRLIYFSYDVKMKEKGDIPEGYSVSREKKERFSLILESASTNQTSMYLCASSAPGRWSTDNEQFFGPGTRLTVL.

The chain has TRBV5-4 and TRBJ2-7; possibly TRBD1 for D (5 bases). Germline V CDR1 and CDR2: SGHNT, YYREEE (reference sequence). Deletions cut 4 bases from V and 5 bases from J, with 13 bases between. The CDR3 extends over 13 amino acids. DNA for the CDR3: TGTGCCAGCAGCCCCCACCCACAGGACGAGCAGTACTTC. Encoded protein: CASSPHPQDEQYF.